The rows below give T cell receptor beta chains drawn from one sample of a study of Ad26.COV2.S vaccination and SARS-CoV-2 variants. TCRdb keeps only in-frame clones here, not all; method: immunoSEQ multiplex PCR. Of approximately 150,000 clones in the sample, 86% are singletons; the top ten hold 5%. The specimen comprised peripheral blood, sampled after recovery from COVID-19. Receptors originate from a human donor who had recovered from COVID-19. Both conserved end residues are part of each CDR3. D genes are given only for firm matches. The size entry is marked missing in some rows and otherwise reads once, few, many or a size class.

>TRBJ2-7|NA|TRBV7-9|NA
TGTGCCAGCAGCTTGTCAGGGGTAAGCGAGCAGTACTTC
CASSLSGVSEQYF
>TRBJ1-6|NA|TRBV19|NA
TGTGCCAGTAGTATAAAAGGTCGCTTGGTTGGGACGGAGAGGAGCTCCTATAATTCACCCCTCCACTTT
CASSIKGRLVGTERSSYNSPLHF
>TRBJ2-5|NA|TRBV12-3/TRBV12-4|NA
TGTGCCAGCAGTTTGGGAGGTTGGGAGACCCAGTACTTC
CASSLGGWETQYF
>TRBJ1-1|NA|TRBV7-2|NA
TGTGCCAGCAGCTTAGGTCGGAACACTGAAGCTTTCTTT
CASSLGRNTEAFF
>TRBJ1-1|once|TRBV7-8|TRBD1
TGTGCCAGCAGTCATGGGGTGGGACAGGGGAACACTGAAGCTTTCTTT
CASSHGVGQGNTEAFF
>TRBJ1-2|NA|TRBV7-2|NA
TGTGCCAGCAGCTTAGTTACAGGGTATGGCTACACCTTC
CASSLVTGYGYTF
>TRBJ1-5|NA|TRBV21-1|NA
TGTGCCCGACAGGGGAAGAGCAATCAGCCCCAGCATTTT
CARQGKSNQPQHF
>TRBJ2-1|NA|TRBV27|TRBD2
TGTGCCAGCAGTCCCCCTCTAGCGGGGGGTCAGGATGAGCAGTTCTTC
CASSPPLAGGQDEQFF
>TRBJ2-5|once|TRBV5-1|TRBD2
TGCGCCAGCAGCCGCCAGCGGGGGGCTCCTCAAGAGACCCAGTACTTC
CASSRQRGAPQETQYF
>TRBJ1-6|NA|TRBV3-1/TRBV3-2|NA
TGTGCCAGCAGCCAAGATTGGACATCACCCCTCCACTTT
CASSQDWTSPLHF
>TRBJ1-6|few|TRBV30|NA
TGTGCCTGGGATCCGGCCAATCCCCCCCTAGGCGCCCTCCACTTT
CAWDPANPPLGALHF
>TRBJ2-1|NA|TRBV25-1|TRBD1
TGTGCCAGCAATAGACAGGGACCCTACAATGAGCAGTTCTTC
CASNRQGPYNEQFF
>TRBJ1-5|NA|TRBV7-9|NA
TGTGCCAGCAGCTGGGGCCCCAATCAGCCCCAGCATTTT
CASSWGPNQPQHF
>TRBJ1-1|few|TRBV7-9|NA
TGTGCCAGCAGCTTACTTGAGGTCCCTGAAGCTTTCTTT
CASSLLEVPEAFF
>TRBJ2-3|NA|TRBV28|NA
TGTGCCAGCAGTTTCACAGATACGCAGTATTTT
CASSFTDTQYF
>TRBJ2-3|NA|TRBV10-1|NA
TGCGCCAGCAGTGATTTCCCGGGACTCGACACAGATACGCAGTATTTT
CASSDFPGLDTDTQYF
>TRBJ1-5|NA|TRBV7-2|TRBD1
TGTGCCAGCAGTCAGACAGGGGGTGAACAGCCCCAGCATTTT
CASSQTGGEQPQHF
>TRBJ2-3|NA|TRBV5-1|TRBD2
TGCGCCAGCAGCTTGGCCGGCGGGGGGCAAACATTAGATACGCAGTATTTT
CASSLAGGGQTLDTQYF
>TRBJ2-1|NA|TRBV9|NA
TGTGCCAGCAGCGTAGGGGGCCCCTCCTACAATGAGCAGTTCTTC
CASSVGGPSYNEQFF
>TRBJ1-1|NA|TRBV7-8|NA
TGTGCCAGCAGCACCCTGACAGGAATGAACACTGAAGCTTTCTTT
CASSTLTGMNTEAFF
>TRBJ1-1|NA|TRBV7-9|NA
TGTGCCAGCAGCTTAGTCCGCGGTGGGAACACTGAAGCTTTCTTT
CASSLVRGGNTEAFF
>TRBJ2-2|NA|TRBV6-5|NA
TGTGCCAGCAGCACCGGGTTTCGGGACGCCGGGGAGCTGTTTTTT
CASSTGFRDAGELFF
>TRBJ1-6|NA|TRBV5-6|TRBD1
TGTGCCAGCAGCTTGGTCGTGCGGACAGGGAAGAATTCACCCCTCCACTTT
CASSLVVRTGKNSPLHF
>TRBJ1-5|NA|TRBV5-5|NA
TGTGCCAGCAGTTGGTTATGGGGCGACAATCAGCCCCAGCATTTT
CASSWLWGDNQPQHF